These 11 T cell receptor beta chains came from one sample sequenced in a study of PD-1 blockade in classical Hodgkin lymphoma. Each and every patient relapsed after autologous stem cell transplantation, and patients got differing brentuximab vedotin exposure. Magnetic negative selection purified CD4+ T cells from thawed PBMCs. The method was immunoSEQ multiplex PCR; TCRdb's version includes in-frame clones alone and lacks a portion of them. The data hold 9,500 to 15,000 clones, with roughly three quarters observed a single time. Source: CD4+ T cells from blood, taken at baseline. All receptors come from a human donor with classical Hodgkin lymphoma.

This chain joins TRBV6-1 and TRBJ1-3; D may be TRBD1 (6 bases). The CDR3 runs 13 residues. Germline CDR1 reads MNHNS; CDR2 reads SASEGT. V was cut by 5 bases and J by 2 bases, with 7 bases left in between. The DNA for the CDR3 is TGTGCCAGCAGTCAGGGGACTGGAAACACCATATATTTT. Translation gives CASSQGTGNTIYF.

The V call is TRBV19, the J call TRBJ1-4, with D uncertain. In germline, CDR1 is LNHDA, CDR2 SQIVND (reference sequence). V was shortened by 3 bases and J by 0 bases, with 5 bases between the two germline ends. The CDR3 contains 14 residues. CDR3 bases: TGTGCCAGTAGTATTAGCTCAACTAATGAAAAACTGTTTTTT. This encodes CASSISSTNEKLFF.

The rearrangement joins TRBV14 to TRBJ2-7; D might be TRBD1 (5 bases). CDR3 length: 13 residues. Germline V gene sequence: CDR1 SGHDN, CDR2 FVKESK. Between the trimmed V and J ends, which lost 1 base and 6 bases, there was a span of 10 bases. CDR3 in DNA: TGTGCCAGCAGCCAAGGATCTAGGGGCGAGCAGTACTTC. Encoded protein: CASSQGSRGEQYF.

V and J are TRBV11-1 and TRBJ2-5; D is unclear. Germline V gene data show CDR1 as SGHAT and CDR2 as FQDESV (reference sequence). Trimming stripped 3 bases from V and 3 bases from J, with 8 bases between. This CDR3 comprises 13 residues. CDR3 sequence: CASSLGPKETQYF. The CDR3 DNA reads as TGTGCCAGCAGCTTGGGTCCGAAAGAGACCCAGTACTTC. The full variable domain, rest sourced from reference TRBV11-1 and TRBJ2-5, is EAEVAQSPRYKITEKSQAVAFWCDPISGHATLYWYRQILGQGPELLVQFQDESVVDDSQLPKDRFSAERLKGVDSTLKIQPAELGDSAMYLCASSLGPKETQYFGPGTRLLVL.

The chain is built from TRBV16 and TRBJ2-2; TRBD2 matches 14 bases. The V gene's germline CDR1 is KGHSY and CDR2 FQNENV. The CDR3 has 22 residues. The ends lost 2 bases at V and 0 bases at J; junction bases unmatched: 14. CDR3 region: CASSQSLFSGLAGATNTGELFF. The CDR3 nucleotides read TGTGCCAGCAGCCAAAGCCTTTTTTCGGGACTAGCGGGGGCCACGAACACCGGGGAGCTGTTTTTT.

The chain employs TRBV30 and TRBJ2-2, with D unresolved. This CDR3 is 12 amino acids long. Germline V gene data show CDR1 as GTSNPN and CDR2 as SVGIG (reference sequence). V lost 3 bases and J 4 bases, leaving 6 bases between the germline ends. As DNA, the CDR3 is TGTGCCTGGAGGCGGAGCACCGGGGAGCTGTTTTTT. Encoded protein: CAWRRSTGELFF. Full variable domain (remainder filled in from reference TRBV30 and TRBJ2-2): SQTIHQWPATLVQPVGSPLSLECTVEGTSNPNLYWYRQAAGRGLQLLFYSVGIGQISSEVPQNLSASRPQDRQFILSSKKLLLSDSGFYLCAWRRSTGELFFGEGSRLTVL.

The chain uses TRBV11-2 and TRBJ1-1; D may be TRBD1 (5 bases). The CDR3 sequence is 15 residues long. Germline loops: CDR1 SGHAT, CDR2 FQNNGV. V was shortened by 5 bases and J by 1 base, with 14 bases between the two germline ends. The CDR3 bases are TGTGCCAGCAGCGGAACCGGGACGGGGAACACTGAAGCTTTCTTT. Translating it yields CASSGTGTGNTEAFF.

CDR3 sequence reads: CASSLRTDTQYF. The CDR3 DNA follows: TGTGCCAGCAGCTTAAGAACAGATACGCAGTATTTT. The rearrangement links TRBV5-4 to TRBJ2-3, with D hard to call. V lost 2 bases and J 3 bases, leaving 4 bases between the germline ends. The CDR3 loop spans 12 amino acids. CDR1 is SGHNT, CDR2 YYREEE, per germline (reference sequence).

In its sample, this clone was seen a few times. This chain joins TRBV30 and TRBJ2-2; D gene uncertain. Trimming pared 2 bases from V and 3 bases from J, leaving 4 bases between. CDR3 length: 12 residues. Germline-derived CDR1 and CDR2 are GTSNPN and SVGIG (reference sequence). This chain's CDR3 is CAWSLYTGELFF. The CDR3 DNA reads as TGTGCCTGGAGTCTCTACACCGGGGAGCTGTTTTTT.

The chain employs TRBV5-1 and TRBJ1-2; D is possibly TRBD1 (6 bases). Trimming cost V 0 bases and J 4 bases, with 10 bases left between them. Per the germline V gene, CDR1 is SGHRS and CDR2 is YFSETQ. The CDR3 has 14 amino acids. DNA for the CDR3: TGCGCCAGCAGCTTGGTTCAGGGGTTCTATGGCTACACCTTC. Its translation is CASSLVQGFYGYTF.

This rearrangement joins TRBV7-2 to TRBJ2-7; D gene ambiguous. V lost 5 bases, J lost 0 bases, and 17 bases lay in between. This CDR3 has 16 residues. CDR1 SGHTA and CDR2 FQGNSA come from the germline V gene. CDR3 in DNA: TGTGCCAGCAGCATGACCCCAATGGCGTTCTCCTACGAGCAGTACTTC. Residues: CASSMTPMAFSYEQYF.